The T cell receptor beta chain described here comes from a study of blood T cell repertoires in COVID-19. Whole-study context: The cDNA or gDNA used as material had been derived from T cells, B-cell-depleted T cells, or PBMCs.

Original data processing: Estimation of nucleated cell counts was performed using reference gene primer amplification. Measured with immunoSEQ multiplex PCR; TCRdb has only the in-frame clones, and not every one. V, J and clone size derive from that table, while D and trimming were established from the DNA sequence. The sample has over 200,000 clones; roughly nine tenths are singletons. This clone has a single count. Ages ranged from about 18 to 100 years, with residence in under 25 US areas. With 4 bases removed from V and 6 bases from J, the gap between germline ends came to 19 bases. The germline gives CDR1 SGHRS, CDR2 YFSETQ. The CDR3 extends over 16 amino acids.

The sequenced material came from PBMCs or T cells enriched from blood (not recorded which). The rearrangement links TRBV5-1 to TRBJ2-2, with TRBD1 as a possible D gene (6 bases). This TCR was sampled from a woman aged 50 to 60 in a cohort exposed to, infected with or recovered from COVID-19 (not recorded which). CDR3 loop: CASSPHRDPRAGELFF. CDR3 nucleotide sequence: TGCGCCAGCAGCCCCCACAGGGATCCCCGGGCCGGGGAGCTGTTTTTT.